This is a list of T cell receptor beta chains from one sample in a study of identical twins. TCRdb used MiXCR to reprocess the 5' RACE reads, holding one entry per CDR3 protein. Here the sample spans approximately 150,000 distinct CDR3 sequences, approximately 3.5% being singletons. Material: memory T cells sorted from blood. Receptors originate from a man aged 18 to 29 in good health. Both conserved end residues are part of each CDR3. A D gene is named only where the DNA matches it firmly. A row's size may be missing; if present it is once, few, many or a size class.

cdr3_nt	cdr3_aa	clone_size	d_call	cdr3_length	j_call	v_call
TGTGCCACCAGTGATGGGACCCCCTCAGCTGAAGCTTTCTTT	CATSDGTPSAEAFF	many	-	14	TRBJ1-1	TRBV24-1
TGTGCCAGCCACATCGTAGCGTCTGTCGACAATGAGCAGTTCTTC	CASHIVASVDNEQFF	-	-	15	TRBJ2-1	TRBV18
TGTGCCAGCAGTGGAAACTACGAGCAGTACTTC	CASSGNYEQYF	many	-	11	TRBJ2-7	TRBV3-1
TGCGCCAGCAGCTTCGGGGCGGGAGGGAAGCCCAATGAGCAGTTCTTC	CASSFGAGGKPNEQFF	many	TRBD2	16	TRBJ2-1	TRBV5-1
TGCAGTGCTAGAGGGCCCAGCGGGAGTCCTCCGCAGTTCTTC	CSARGPSGSPPQFF	many	TRBD2	14	TRBJ2-1	TRBV20-1
TGCAGCGTTGAAGATGTTTTCCTTCTAGCCAAAAACATTCAGTACTTC	CSVEDVFLLAKNIQYF	many	-	16	TRBJ2-4	TRBV29-1
TGTGCCATCAGGCCCGCTAGCGTTAGAAGCACAGATACGCAGCATTTT	CAIRPASVRSTDTQHF	-	-	16	TRBJ1-5	TRBV10-3
TGTGCCAGCAGCCTAGGGACGGGCACGAACACCGGGGAGCTGTTTTTT	CASSLGTGTNTGELFF	-	-	16	TRBJ2-2	TRBV5-5
TGTGCCAGCAGCTTAGTTCTGAATTCACCCCTCCACTTT	CASSLVLNSPLHF	many	-	13	TRBJ1-6	TRBV7-8
TGTGCCAGCAGCTTAGAAACCCTAGCGGGTACCGCAGATACGCAGTATTTT	CASSLETLAGTADTQYF	many	TRBD2	17	TRBJ2-3	TRBV11-2
TGTGCCACCAGTGATTGGACTTCCGAAAAAACCGGGGAGCTGTTTTTT	CATSDWTSEKTGELFF	many	-	16	TRBJ2-2	TRBV24-1
TGTGCCAGCAGTTCGGCGGAAGAGACCCAGTACTTC	CASSSAEETQYF	many	-	12	TRBJ2-5	TRBV28
TGCGCCAGCAGCTCGAGCGGTATTTCCTACAATGAGCAGTTCTTC	CASSSSGISYNEQFF	many	-	15	TRBJ2-1	TRBV5-1
TGTGCCAGCAGCCCATTTGGAGTAGGGCAGACCCAGTACTTC	CASSPFGVGQTQYF	many	-	14	TRBJ2-5	TRBV6-2/TRBV6-3
TGTGCCAGCAGCTTAGAGTCCCTGACGGGCAATGAGCAGTTCTTC	CASSLESLTGNEQFF	many	-	15	TRBJ2-1	TRBV11-3
TGTGCCAGCAGGGGACAGGTCATGAACACCGGGGAGCTGTTTTTT	CASRGQVMNTGELFF	many	TRBD1	15	TRBJ2-2	TRBV12-3/TRBV12-4